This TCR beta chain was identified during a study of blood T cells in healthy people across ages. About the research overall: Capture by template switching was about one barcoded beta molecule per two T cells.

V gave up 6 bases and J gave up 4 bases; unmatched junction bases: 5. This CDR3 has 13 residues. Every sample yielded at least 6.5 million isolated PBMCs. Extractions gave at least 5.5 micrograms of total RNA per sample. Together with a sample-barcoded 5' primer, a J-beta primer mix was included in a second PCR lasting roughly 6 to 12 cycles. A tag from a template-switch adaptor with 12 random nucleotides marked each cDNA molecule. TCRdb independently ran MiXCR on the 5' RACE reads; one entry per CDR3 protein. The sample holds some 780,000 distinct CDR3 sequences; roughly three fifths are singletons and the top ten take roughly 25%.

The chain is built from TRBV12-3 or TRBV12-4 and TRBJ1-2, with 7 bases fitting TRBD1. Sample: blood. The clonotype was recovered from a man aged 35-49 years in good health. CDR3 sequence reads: CASRTGQIYGYTF. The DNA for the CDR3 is TGTGCCAGCAGAACGGGACAGATCTATGGCTACACCTTC.